The 14 T cell receptor beta chains below come from one sample, sequenced in a study of shared clonotypes between healthy human individuals. Produced via immunoSEQ multiplex PCR; TCRdb's table is partial and in-frame only. The sample lists fewer than 3 million clones, 85% to 95% occurring once. The sequenced material came from naive CD4+ T cells from PBMCs. Sample subset: CD45RA+ positively selected. These receptors came from a man between 18 and 35 years old in good health. Some clones in this sample may be carry-over from other donors' samples.

In regard to this clone: Other DNA sequences in the same sample also yield this CDR3. This chain links TRBV5-1 with TRBJ1-1; TRBD1 aligns across 10 bases. V shed 3 bases and J 4 bases; nucleotides not matched to a gene: 3. Per the germline V gene, CDR1 is SGHRS and CDR2 is YFSETQ. CDR3 length: 14 residues. As DNA, the CDR3 is TGCGCCAGCAGCTCACGGACAGGGGGCACTGAAGCTTTCTTT. Amino acids: CASSSRTGGTEAFF.

The chain is built from TRBV7-2 and TRBJ1-1; D not resolved. The V gene's germline CDR1 is SGHTA and CDR2 FQGNSA. With 4 bases removed from V and 6 bases from J, the gap between germline ends came to 6 bases. The CDR3 is made up of 11 amino acids. In DNA form, the CDR3 reads TGTGCCAGCAGCTCATACTCTGAAGCTTTCTTT. Amino acid sequence: CASSSYSEAFF.

The V gene is TRBV6-1, the J gene TRBJ1-2, with 8 nucleotides matching TRBD1. Germline CDR1 MNHNS, CDR2 SASEGT. The junction had 11 bases not matched to a gene; V was cut back by 7 bases and J by 4 bases. The CDR3 loop spans 15 amino acids. The CDR3 loop is CASKQPATGAYGYTF. The CDR3 DNA reads as TGTGCCAGCAAACAACCCGCGACAGGGGCCTATGGCTACACCTTC.

The chain carries TRBV4-2 and TRBJ2-7, with 11 bases identical to TRBD2. Germline V lookup: CDR1 LGHNA, CDR2 YNFKEQ. The CDR3 loop spans 16 amino acids. V was clipped by 0 bases and J by 4 bases; unmatched bases: 5. The DNA of the CDR3 is TGTGCCAGCAGCCAAGATCAGGCTAGCGGGAGGTACGAGCAGTACTTC. It translates to CASSQDQASGRYEQYF.

The chain recombines TRBV19 with TRBJ1-3, with D perhaps TRBD1 (5 bases). Germline assignment: CDR1 LNHDA and CDR2 SQIVND (reference sequence). The CDR3 is made up of 16 amino acids. Trimming stripped 5 bases from V and 0 bases from J, with 14 bases between. The CDR3 DNA sequence: TGTGCCAGTAGTGTTCCTCGGGGCGTCTCTGGAAACACCATATATTTT. This encodes CASSVPRGVSGNTIYF.

In its sample, this clone was seen a few times. The same CDR3 is also encoded by other DNA sequences in this sample. This sequence joins TRBV5-1 and TRBJ2-5; the D is unclear. V was clipped by 3 bases and J by 1 base, with 4 bases between them. The CDR3 loop spans 12 amino acids. Germline values: CDR1 SGHRS, CDR2 YFSETQ. The CDR3 nucleotides are TGCGCCAGCAGCTGGGGCCAAGAGACCCAGTACTTC. Protein: CASSWGQETQYF.

Note on this clone: Other DNA sequences within the sample encode an identical CDR3. V usage is TRBV28 and J usage is TRBJ2-5; D is undetermined. The V gene lost 4 bases and the J gene lost 4 bases, with 7 bases spanning the gap. Per the germline V gene, CDR1 is MDHEN and CDR2 is SYDVKM. The CDR3 runs to 12 residues. The CDR3 loop reads CASSSTGETQYF. The CDR3 DNA follows: TGTGCCAGCAGTTCGACGGGAGAGACCCAGTACTTC.

This clone was seen only a few times. The identical CDR3 is also encoded by other nucleotide sequences in the sample. The chain couples TRBV7-2 to TRBJ1-2; weak D call: TRBD1 (5 bases). Per germline, CDR1 SGHTA and CDR2 FQGNSA. V lost 5 bases and J 5 bases, leaving 12 bases between the germline ends. CDR3 length: 13 amino acids. The CDR3 coding sequence is TGTGCCAGCAGCCTAGGGGCCCGATATGGCTACACCTTC. Translation: CASSLGARYGYTF.

This chain joins TRBV18 and TRBJ2-4, with D maybe TRBD1 (5 bases). There are 18 residues in the CDR3. Germline V gives CDR1 KGHSH, CDR2 LQKENI. V lost 2 bases and J 0 bases, leaving 17 bases between the germline ends. The CDR3 DNA reads TGTGCCAGCTCACCAATACCCCAGGGCCGGCTAGCCAAAAACATTCAGTACTTC. Residues: CASSPIPQGRLAKNIQYF.

V and J are TRBV7-2 and TRBJ1-4; a weak D match, TRBD1 (5 bases). Germline CDR1 SGHTA, CDR2 FQGNSA. The CDR3 sequence is 14 residues long. V lost 2 bases and J 7 bases, leaving 11 bases between the germline ends. The CDR3: CASSLRLGREKLFF. As DNA, the CDR3 is TGTGCCAGCAGCTTAAGGCTGGGGCGTGAAAAACTGTTTTTT.

The J gene is TRBJ2-2, the V gene TRBV5-4; 9 bases match TRBD2. CDR1 is SGHNT and CDR2 is YYREEE in the germline V gene (reference sequence). J lost 6 bases, V lost 1 base, and 10 bases had no gene match. The CDR3 is 17 residues long. The CDR3 here is CASSLLLEAGGPGELFF. The CDR3 DNA reads as TGTGCCAGCAGCTTGTTGTTGGAGGCGGGAGGGCCCGGGGAGCTGTTTTTT.

Here the CDR3 reads CASSRTIGTGHEQYF. CDR3 sequence (DNA): TGTGCCAGCAGTCGGACCATCGGGACAGGGCACGAGCAGTACTTC. The chain employs TRBV28 and TRBJ2-7; 9 bases are a match to TRBD1. CDR3 length: 15 residues. J lost 5 bases, V lost 5 bases, and 10 bases had no gene match. Germline CDR1 reads MDHEN; CDR2 reads SYDVKM.

This clone showed up just a few times. Other DNA sequences of this sample code for an identical CDR3. The CDR3 region is CASSIGMNTEAFF. The CDR3 DNA sequence: TGCGCCAGCAGCATTGGCATGAACACTGAAGCTTTCTTT. The chain uses TRBV5-1 and TRBJ1-1, with D unresolved. The CDR3 covers 13 residues. Germline V lookup: CDR1 SGHRS, CDR2 YFSETQ. V shed 4 bases and J shed 0 bases, with 7 bases lying between them.

This clone was recorded only once. The chain employs TRBV2 and TRBJ1-1, with D maybe TRBD1 (6 bases). Germline V gene data show CDR1 as SNHLY and CDR2 as FYNNEI. V lost 4 bases to trimming and J lost 7 bases, with 10 bases between them. The CDR3 is 12 amino acids. CDR3 amino acids: CASSVQGFEAFF. Here the CDR3 DNA reads TGTGCCAGCAGTGTACAGGGTTTTGAAGCTTTCTTT.